This paragraph covers one TCR beta chain sequence. The second PCR ran about 6 to 12 cycles with a sample-barcoded 5' primer and J-beta primers. Every cDNA molecule bore a tag from a template-switch adaptor containing 12 random nucleotides. TCRdb ran MiXCR on the 5' RACE reads and lists one entry per CDR3 protein. The profile covers around 400,000 distinct CDR3 sequences, with approximately 52% appearing a single time and under 65% taken by the ten largest. CDR1 is LNHNV, CDR2 YYDKDF, per germline (reference sequence). The CDR3 runs 19 residues. The V end was cut by 1 base, the J end by 3 bases, with 23 bases between. This record comes from a study of blood T cells in healthy people across ages.

The chain joins TRBV15 to TRBJ2-3, with TRBD2 as a possible D gene (6 bases). Sequenced: blood. The TCR comes from a man aged 60-69 years in good health. CDR3 sequence (DNA): TGTGCCACCAGCAGAGCGCCGGTCGTCCCGGGAGTTAAGACAGATACGCAGTATTTT. Translation: CATSRAPVVPGVKTDTQYF.